This T cell receptor (beta chain) was identified during a study of T-cell memory formation after mild COVID-19. The study's findings and limits: Pre-infection memory harbored some responding clones, suggesting cross-reactive memory joined. CD4/CD8 balance held among clones contracting day 15 to 85, and later expanders leaned CD4+. Second-wave clones peaking on day 37 lacked confirmed SARS-CoV-2 specificity.

The sample holds a few counts of this clonotype. Its antigen is not known. V was trimmed by 3 bases and J by 4 bases, leaving 18 bases between them. The germline CDR1 and CDR2 sequences are LGHNA and YNFKEQ. This CDR3 has 16 amino acids. Sample barcodes and UMIs were carried by the TCR alpha and TCR beta cDNA libraries that 5'RACE generated with constant-segment primers. TCRdb itself ran the 5' RACE reads through MiXCR, one entry per CDR3 protein. Of 300,000 to 400,000 distinct CDR3 sequences listed, 10% to 15% are singletons. The clonotype originates from a man in his late teens or twenties who had mild COVID-19 (a few samples of this study predate the infection). Cell type and time point are not known. Specimen: PBMCs or a T cell subset sorted from them (not recorded which). The chain uses TRBV4-2 and TRBJ1-2, with TRBD1 as a possible D gene (5 bases). The CDR3 is CASSHDTGSGSYGYTF. The CDR3 nucleotides read TGTGCCAGCAGCCACGACACAGGATCAGGGAGCTATGGCTACACCTTC.